Presented here are 22 T cell receptor beta chains from one specimen sequenced in a study of blood T cell repertoires in COVID-19. Sequencing was performed with immunoSEQ multiplex PCR; in TCRdb, only in-frame clones are kept and a portion is missing. The table records more than 350,000 clones, 70% to 90% of them present only once. The specimen was peripheral blood. The receptors were gathered from a woman in her 30s with COVID-19, enrolled during active disease.

V is TRBV7-8 and J is TRBJ1-4; unclear D gene. CDR1 SGHVS and CDR2 FQNEAQ come from the germline V gene. V lost 5 bases and J 8 bases, leaving 24 bases between the germline ends. CDR3 length: 17 amino acids. The DNA of the CDR3 is TGTGCCAGCAGCCCCCCGAGTATTGGGAGGGAGAGGGAAAAACTGTTTTTT. This codes for CASSPPSIGREREKLFF.

This clone showed up just once. The chain links TRBV4-1 to TRBJ2-7; D gene unclear. The CDR3 has 16 amino acids. The V and J ends lost 0 bases and 0 bases respectively, with 12 bases between them. Germline assignment: CDR1 MGHRA and CDR2 YSYEKL. CDR3 in amino acids: CASSQDATSSSYEQYF. CDR3 in DNA: TGCGCCAGCAGCCAAGACGCGACATCAAGCTCCTACGAGCAGTACTTC.

The rearrangement joins TRBV28 to TRBJ1-2; no reliable D call. The V gene's germline CDR1 is MDHEN and CDR2 SYDVKM. Trimming stripped 1 base from V and 8 bases from J, with 14 bases between. The CDR3 extends over 14 amino acids. CDR3 amino acids: CASSLSRERYGYTF. The CDR3 nucleotides are TGTGCCAGCAGTTTATCACGGGAAAGATACGGCTACACCTTC.

J is TRBJ1-1 and V is TRBV5-5; tentative D call: TRBD1 (6 bases). This CDR3 has 14 residues. CDR1 and CDR2 from the germline V gene are SGHKS and YYEKEE (reference sequence). With 0 bases removed from V and 3 bases from J, the gap between germline ends came to 9 bases. CDR3 in DNA: TGTGCCAGCAGCTTGGACAGGGCGTACACTGAAGCTTTCTTT. This encodes CASSLDRAYTEAFF.

The V and J genes are TRBV20-1 and TRBJ1-2; no definite D call. This CDR3 is built from 11 residues. Germline V gene lookup returns CDR1 DFQATT and CDR2 SNEGSKA (reference sequence). Here the CDR3 reads CSGGRAYGYTF. The CDR3 DNA reads TGCAGCGGCGGGCGGGCCTATGGCTACACCTTC.

The chain carries TRBV5-5 and TRBJ2-2; weak D call: TRBD1 (5 bases). Germline V gives CDR1 SGHKS, CDR2 YYEKEE (reference sequence). The CDR3 covers 16 residues. The ends were cut back, 0 bases at V and 1 base at J, with 10 bases in the middle. CDR3 bases: TGTGCCAGCAGCTTGGAAACAGGCCAGAACACCGGGGAGCTGTTTTTT. Protein product: CASSLETGQNTGELFF.

This sequence joins TRBV29-1 and TRBJ2-1; possible D gene TRBD2, 5 bases. This CDR3 contains 11 residues. Looked up from germline, CDR1 is SQVTM and CDR2 is ANQGSEA. In nucleotides, the CDR3 is TGCAGTGAGCGGCGGGACAATGAGCAGTTCTTC. It is translated as CSERRDNEQFF.

J is TRBJ2-3 and V is TRBV9; 10 nucleotides match TRBD2. The CDR3 consists of 16 residues. The trim removed 0 bases at V and 2 bases at J, leaving 3 bases unmatched. Germline CDR1 reads SGDLS; CDR2 reads YYNGEE. DNA of the CDR3: TGTGCCAGCAGCGTAGTTAGCGGGGGGACCACAGATACGCAGTATTTT. Amino acids: CASSVVSGGTTDTQYF.

The chain uses TRBV21-1 and TRBJ1-3; TRBD1 is taken as the D call from the table, unchecked against the DNA. TRBV21-1 is termed a pseudogene. CDR3 size: 17 residues. CDR3 sequence (DNA): TGTGCCAGCAGCAGAAGAGGGACAGGCGTCTCTGGAAACACCATATATTTT. It specifies CASSRRGTGVSGNTIYF.

V and J are TRBV3-1 (or the pseudogene TRBV3-2) and TRBJ2-2; no definite D call. The V gene's germline CDR1 is LGHDT and CDR2 YNNKEL (reference sequence). CDR3 length: 14 amino acids. Trimming took off 4 bases at V and 4 bases at J, with 10 bases between the two ends. The CDR3 DNA reads as TGTGCCAGCAGCCTTCGATCAGGCACCGGGGAGCTGTTTTTT. The encoded protein is CASSLRSGTGELFF.

The rearrangement uses TRBV6-4 and TRBJ2-3; tentative D call: TRBD2 (6 bases). Germline V gene data show CDR1 as MRHNA and CDR2 as SNTAGT. Trimming cost V 9 bases and J 2 bases, with 15 bases left between them. The length of the CDR3 is 14 residues. In nucleotides, the CDR3 is TGTGCCAGGGGCCCCGGGAGTAACACAGATACGCAGTATTTT. It translates to CARGPGSNTDTQYF.

The chain is built from TRBV6-5 and TRBJ2-1, with D possibly matching TRBD2 (6 bases). CDR3 length: 15 amino acids. V was cut by 4 bases and J by 0 bases, with 10 bases left in between. Germline CDR1 and CDR2: MNHEY and SVGAGI. The CDR3 coding sequence is TGTGCCAGCAGTTCCCTAGCGAGCTCCTACAATGAGCAGTTCTTC. This translates into CASSSLASSYNEQFF.

Here the CDR3 reads CSVELGQGVAFF. The CDR3 DNA reads as TGCAGCGTTGAATTAGGACAGGGGGTCGCTTTCTTT. The rearrangement uses TRBV29-1 and TRBJ1-1; 10 bases align to TRBD1. CDR1 and CDR2 from the germline V gene are SQVTM and ANQGSEA. J lost 11 bases, V lost 2 bases, and 5 bases had no gene match. There are 12 residues in the CDR3.

This clone has ten or more counts. This chain uses TRBV5-1 with TRBJ2-1; D is possibly TRBD2 (5 bases). Germline CDR1 is SGHRS and CDR2 is YFSETQ. The ends were cut back, 6 bases at V and 8 bases at J, with 9 bases in the middle. This CDR3 has 11 amino acids. CDR3 amino acids: CASNSGYEQFF. As DNA, the CDR3 is TGCGCCAGCAATTCGGGATATGAGCAGTTCTTC.

The gene calls are TRBV7-8 and TRBJ2-2; D is uncertain. From germline, CDR1 is SGHVS and CDR2 FQNEAQ. Trimming cost V 5 bases and J 8 bases, with 9 bases left between them. The length of the CDR3 is 12 residues. CDR3 region: CASSPQRGELFF. CDR3 DNA sequence: TGTGCCAGCAGCCCGCAGAGGGGGGAGCTGTTTTTT. Filled out from reference TRBV7-8 and TRBJ2-2, the complete variable domain reads GAGVSQSPRYKVAKRGQDVALRCDPISGHVSLFWYQQALGQGPEFLTYFQNEAQLDKSGLPSDRFFAERPEGSVSTLKIQRTQQEDSAVYLCASSPQRGELFFGEGSRLTVL.

In this sample, this clone turned up once. V is TRBV4-3 and J is TRBJ2-7, with 8 bases identical to TRBD2. CDR1 and CDR2 (germline): LGHNA, YSLEER. The CDR3 is 17 residues long. J lost 1 base, V lost 3 bases, and 11 bases had no gene match. CDR3 residues: CASSQSLMTGGSYEQYF. Here the CDR3 DNA reads TGCGCCAGCAGCCAGTCCCTAATGACGGGGGGGTCCTACGAGCAGTACTTC.

This clone was observed a handful of times. Written as DNA, the CDR3 is TGTGCCAGTAGTATAGGACACTTCACTGAAGCTTTCTTT. Its protein product is CASSIGHFTEAFF. The J gene is TRBJ1-1, the V gene TRBV19; D remains ambiguous. The V gene lost 1 base and the J gene lost 4 bases, with 7 bases spanning the gap. Germline values: CDR1 LNHDA, CDR2 SQIVND (reference sequence). The CDR3 consists of 13 residues. Combining the CDR3 with reference TRBV19 and TRBJ1-1 gives the whole variable domain DGGITQSPKYLFRKEGQNVTLSCEQNLNHDAMYWYRQDPGQGLRLIYYSQIVNDFQKGDIAEGYSVSREKKESFPLTVTSAQKNPTAFYLCASSIGHFTEAFFGQGTRLTVV.

The chain carries TRBV11-3 and TRBJ2-6; D possibly corresponds to TRBD2 (6 bases). The CDR3 sequence is 16 residues long. CDR1 is SGHNT and CDR2 is YENEEA in the germline V gene. Trimming cost V 5 bases and J 0 bases, with 11 bases left between them. CDR3 nucleotides: TGTGCCAGCAGCCCCGGGGGTAGCTCTGGGGCCAACGTCCTGACTTTC. Translation gives CASSPGGSSGANVLTF.

The gene calls are TRBV27 and TRBJ1-5; possibly TRBD1 for D (6 bases). Germline V lookup: CDR1 MNHEY, CDR2 SMNVEV (reference sequence). V shed 4 bases and J shed 2 bases, with 21 bases lying between them. The CDR3 spans 18 residues. CDR3 nucleotides: TGTGCCAGCAGTTACAGGGAGAAGGGTCTATTGGGCAATCAGCCCCAGCATTTT. It specifies CASSYREKGLLGNQPQHF.

V gene TRBV4-3 combines with J gene TRBJ2-2; D is possibly TRBD2 (5 bases). V lost 0 bases and J lost 6, with 20 bases in between. The CDR3 has 18 residues. CDR1 LGHNA and CDR2 YSLEER come from the germline V gene. The CDR3 is CASSQDMVSRVVAGELFF. CDR3 DNA sequence: TGCGCCAGCAGCCAAGATATGGTTTCGAGGGTCGTCGCCGGGGAGCTGTTTTTT.

This chain links TRBV19 with TRBJ2-5, with a tentative D call TRBD2 (5 bases). Looked up from germline, CDR1 is LNHDA and CDR2 is SQIVND (reference sequence). Between the trimmed V and J ends, which lost 3 bases and 0 bases, there was a span of 23 bases. The CDR3 contains 19 residues. The CDR3 loop is CASSIISEESRLYQETQYF. The CDR3 DNA sequence: TGTGCCAGTAGTATTATCTCGGAGGAATCCAGACTGTACCAAGAGACCCAGTACTTC.

This chain links TRBV19 with TRBJ1-1; no definite D call. The V end was cut by 3 bases, the J end by 1 base, with 15 bases between. Germline-derived CDR1 and CDR2 are LNHDA and SQIVND (reference sequence). The CDR3 totals 16 residues. The CDR3 bases are TGTGCCAGTAGTATTGGCTTGGGAGGACCGAACACTGAAGCTTTCTTT. Protein sequence: CASSIGLGGPNTEAFF.